The present entry profiles one T cell receptor beta chain with its context. Between the trimmed V and J ends, which lost 5 bases and 0 bases, there was a span of 10 bases. Per the germline V gene, CDR1 is SGHNT and CDR2 is YENEEA. The CDR3 runs 14 residues. The sample belongs to a study of blood T cell repertoires in COVID-19. Sequencing used immunoSEQ multiplex PCR; TCRdb keeps in-frame clones, though not all of them. The data hold over 250,000 clones, with around 87% observed a single time. The source of this sequence is a woman aged 45 to 65 with acute or convalescent COVID-19. V usage is TRBV11-3 and J usage is TRBJ1-1; D is unclear. Sequenced: peripheral blood. CDR3 in DNA: TGTGCCAGCAGCCGGAGCGGTCTGAACACTGAAGCTTTCTTT. It specifies CASSRSGLNTEAFF.